The subject of this entry is one TCR beta chain. How the authors handled the data: From reference gene primer amplification, estimates of nucleated cell counts were derived. Assay: immunoSEQ multiplex PCR; the TCRdb copy retains only in-frame clones and omits some. V and J calls and clone size are given by that table; D and trimming were obtained from the DNA. The sample consists of fewer than 200,000 clones, around 81% of them appearing once. Looked up from germline, CDR1 is MNHNY and CDR2 is SVGAGI (reference sequence). The CDR3 has 15 residues. J lost 8 bases, V lost 4 bases, and 6 bases had no gene match. The entry originates in a study of blood T cell repertoires in COVID-19. Background on the study: COVID-19 samples from acute and convalescent phases originated in the United States, Italy and Spain. PBMCs, B-cell-depleted T cells, or T cells provided the cDNA or gDNA that made up the material.

Enrollment of patients from Seattle took place during active infection, with longitudinal follow-up. Input material: peripheral blood. This chain uses TRBV6-6 with TRBJ2-1, with TRBD2 matching over 12 bases. This sequence originates from a woman of 80 years or more with COVID-19, enrolled during active disease. The CDR3 here is CASSSSSGGDYEQFF. In DNA form, the CDR3 reads TGTGCCAGCAGTTCATCTAGCGGGGGGGACTATGAGCAGTTCTTC.